Below, one T cell receptor beta chain is given with its context. These data belong to a study of blood T cell repertoires in COVID-19. Study as a whole: Whether acute or convalescent, the COVID-19 samples came from the United States, Italy and Spain.

The germline CDR1 and CDR2 sequences are KGHDR and SFDVKD. Trimming shortened V by 9 bases and J by 10 bases, and 12 bases separated the two germline ends. CDR3 size: 12 residues. As processed by the authors: Counts of nucleated cells, estimated from reference gene primer amplification, were obtained. Only in-frame clones appear in the TCRdb table, and some are missing; sequencing was by immunoSEQ multiplex PCR. V, J and clone size were drawn from that table, and D and trimming were deduced from the DNA. The sample consists of roughly 260,000 clones, about 88% of them appearing once. The chain links TRBV24-1 to TRBJ1-6; D uncertain. Sequencing was carried out using peripheral blood. The sequence was obtained from a man between 60 and 70 years old who had recovered from COVID-19. CDR3 region: CATLGRVSPLHF. The CDR3 DNA is TGTGCCACCCTGGGTCGGGTATCACCCCTCCACTTT.